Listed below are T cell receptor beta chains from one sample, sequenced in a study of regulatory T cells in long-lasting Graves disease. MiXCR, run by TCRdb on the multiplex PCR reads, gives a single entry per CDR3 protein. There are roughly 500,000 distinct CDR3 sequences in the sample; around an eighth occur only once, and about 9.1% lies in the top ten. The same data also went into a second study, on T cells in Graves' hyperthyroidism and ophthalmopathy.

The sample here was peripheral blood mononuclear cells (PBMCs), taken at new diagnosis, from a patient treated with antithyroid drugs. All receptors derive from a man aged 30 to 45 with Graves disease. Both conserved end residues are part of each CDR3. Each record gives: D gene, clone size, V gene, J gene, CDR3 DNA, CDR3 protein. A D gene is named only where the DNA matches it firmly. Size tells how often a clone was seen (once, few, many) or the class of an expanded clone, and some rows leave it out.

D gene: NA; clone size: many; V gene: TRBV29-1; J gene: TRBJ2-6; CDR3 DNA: TGCAGCGTTGGAGGGGACGGCAGCTCTGGGGCCAACGTCCTGACTTTC; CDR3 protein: CSVGGDGSSGANVLTF
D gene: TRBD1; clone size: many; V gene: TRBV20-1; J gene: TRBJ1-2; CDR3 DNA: TGCAGTGCTAAGCCCGGGACAGGGGTTGGTGGCTACACCTTC; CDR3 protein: CSAKPGTGVGGYTF
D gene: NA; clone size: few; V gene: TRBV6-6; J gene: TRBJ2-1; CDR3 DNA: TGTGCCAGCAGTTACTCGAGCCTCGGTGAGCAGTTCTTC; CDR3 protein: CASSYSSLGEQFF
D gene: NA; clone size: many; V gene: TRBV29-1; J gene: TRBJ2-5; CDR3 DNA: TGCAGCGTCGCCGGAAGCGGGCAAGAGACCCAGTACTTC; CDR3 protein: CSVAGSGQETQYF
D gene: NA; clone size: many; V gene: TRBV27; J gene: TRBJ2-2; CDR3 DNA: TGTGCCAGCAAGGCGGGATACACCGGGGAGCTGTTTTTT; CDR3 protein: CASKAGYTGELFF
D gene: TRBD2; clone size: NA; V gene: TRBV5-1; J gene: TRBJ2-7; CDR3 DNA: TGCGCCAGCAGCCCACTAGCGGGACCTCCTGGCGAGCAGTACTTC; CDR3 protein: CASSPLAGPPGEQYF
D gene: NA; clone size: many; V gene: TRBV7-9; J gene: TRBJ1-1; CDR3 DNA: TGTGCCAGCAGCTTAGCATCGACTCCGAACACTGAAGCTTTCTTT; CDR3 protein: CASSLASTPNTEAFF
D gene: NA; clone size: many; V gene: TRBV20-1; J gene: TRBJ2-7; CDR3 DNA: TGCAGTGCTGAGGGGAGGGGGTATGTCGAGCAGTACTTC; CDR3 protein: CSAEGRGYVEQYF
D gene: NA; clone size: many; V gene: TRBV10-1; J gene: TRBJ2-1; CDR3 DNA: TGCGCCAGCAGTGAGTCGATTTCTGTGAATGAGCAGTTCTTC; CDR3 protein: CASSESISVNEQFF
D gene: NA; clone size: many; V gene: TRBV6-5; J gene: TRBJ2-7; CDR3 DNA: TGTGCCAGCAGTTACTGGGGACGCGAGAGCTCCTACGAGCAGTACTTC; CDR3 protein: CASSYWGRESSYEQYF
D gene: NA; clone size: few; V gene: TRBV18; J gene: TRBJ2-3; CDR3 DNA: TGTGCCAGCTCACCATTAGCGGTGACTGGCACAGATACGCAGTATTTT; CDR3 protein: CASSPLAVTGTDTQYF
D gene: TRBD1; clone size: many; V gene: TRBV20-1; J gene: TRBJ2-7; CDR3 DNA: TGCAGTGCCCCGGGACAGGGGGCTCGGGAGCAGTACTTC; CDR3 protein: CSAPGQGAREQYF
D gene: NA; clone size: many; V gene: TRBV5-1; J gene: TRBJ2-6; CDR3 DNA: TGCGCCAGCAGCGCTGGTGGTTCTGGGGCCAACGTCCTGACTTTC; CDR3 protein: CASSAGGSGANVLTF
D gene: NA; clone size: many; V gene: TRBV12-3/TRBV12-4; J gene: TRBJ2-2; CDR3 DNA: TGTGCCAGCAGCGAGGATACGAACACCGGGGAGCTGTTTTTT; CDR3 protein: CASSEDTNTGELFF
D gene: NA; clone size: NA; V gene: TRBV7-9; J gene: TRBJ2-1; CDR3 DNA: TGTGCCAGCAGCTTTGAGGCGGGGTGGGACAATGAGCAGTTCTTC; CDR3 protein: CASSFEAGWDNEQFF
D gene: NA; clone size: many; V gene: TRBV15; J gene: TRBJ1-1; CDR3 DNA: TGTGCCACCAGCAGAGGAGGGGACACTGAAGCTTTCTTT; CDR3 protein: CATSRGGDTEAFF
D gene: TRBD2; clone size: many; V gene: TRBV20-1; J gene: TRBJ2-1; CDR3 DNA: TGCAGTGCCCTCGGGACTATCCGGCTATATGAGCAGTTCTTC; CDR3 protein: CSALGTIRLYEQFF
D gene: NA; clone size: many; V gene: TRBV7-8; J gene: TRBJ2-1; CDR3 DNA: TGTGCCAGCAGCTTAGTGCTAGCTCCAGACAATGAGCAGTTCTTC; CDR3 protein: CASSLVLAPDNEQFF
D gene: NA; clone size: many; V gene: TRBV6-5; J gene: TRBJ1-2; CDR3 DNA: TGTGCCAGCAGTTCAATAAAAGGGGGAATTTATGGCTACACCTTC; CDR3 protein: CASSSIKGGIYGYTF
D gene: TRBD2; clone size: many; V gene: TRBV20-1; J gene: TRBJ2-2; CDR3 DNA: TGCAGTGCTAGAGATCAACAGCGGGAGGGGCCCGGGGAGCTGTTTTTT; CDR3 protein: CSARDQQREGPGELFF
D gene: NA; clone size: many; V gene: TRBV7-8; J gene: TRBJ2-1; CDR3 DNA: TGTGCCAGCAGCTTATCGGAGTACAATGAGCAGTTCTTC; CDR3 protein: CASSLSEYNEQFF
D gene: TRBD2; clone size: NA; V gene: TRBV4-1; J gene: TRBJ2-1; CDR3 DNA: TGCGCCAGCAGCCAGGGTATGACTAGCCAGAATGAGCAGTTCTTC; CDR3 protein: CASSQGMTSQNEQFF
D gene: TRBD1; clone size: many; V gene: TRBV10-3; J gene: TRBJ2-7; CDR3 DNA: TGTGCCATCAGCTTGACAGGGGGCTACGAGCAGTACTTC; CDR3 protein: CAISLTGGYEQYF
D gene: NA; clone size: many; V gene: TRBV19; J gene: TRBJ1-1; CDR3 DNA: TGTGCCAGTAGTATAGATTTAGGCGATGACACTGAAGCTTTCTTT; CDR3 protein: CASSIDLGDDTEAFF
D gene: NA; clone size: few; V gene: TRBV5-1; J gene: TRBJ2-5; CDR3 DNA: TGCGCCAGCGGCAGTGGGGGTCTAGCAAACCAAGAGACCCAGTACTTC; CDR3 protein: CASGSGGLANQETQYF
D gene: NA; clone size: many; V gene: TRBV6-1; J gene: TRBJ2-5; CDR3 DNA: TGTGCCAGCAGTCCCACCCGGGGGGCGTCATATTTAGAGACCCAGTACTTC; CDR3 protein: CASSPTRGASYLETQYF
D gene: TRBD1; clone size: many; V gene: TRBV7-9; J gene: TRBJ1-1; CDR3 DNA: TGTGCCAGCAGCCAGCAAGGGGGCGGGAACACTGAAGCTTTCTTT; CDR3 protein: CASSQQGGGNTEAFF
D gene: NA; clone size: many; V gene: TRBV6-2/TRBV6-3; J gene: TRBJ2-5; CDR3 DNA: TGTGCCAGCAGTCGCCCCCCGGGCGGGCAAGAGACCCAGTACTTC; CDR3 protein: CASSRPPGGQETQYF
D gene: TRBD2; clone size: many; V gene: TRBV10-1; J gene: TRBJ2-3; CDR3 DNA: TGCGCCAGCAGTGAGAGTCCCGGTGTTGCCGGGGGACGAACTAGCGGGTTCTCAGATACGCAGTATTTT; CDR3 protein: CASSESPGVAGGRTSGFSDTQYF
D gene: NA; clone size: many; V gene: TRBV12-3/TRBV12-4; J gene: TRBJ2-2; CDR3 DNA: TGTGCCAGCTTCGAGGGGGGCACCGGGGAGCTGTTTTTT; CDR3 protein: CASFEGGTGELFF
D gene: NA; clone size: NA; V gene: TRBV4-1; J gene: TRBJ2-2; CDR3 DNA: TGCGCCAGCAGCCAAGATACCCGCCCTGACGGGGAGCTGTTTTTT; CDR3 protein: CASSQDTRPDGELFF
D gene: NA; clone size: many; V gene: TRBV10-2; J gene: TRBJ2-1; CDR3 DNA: TGCGCCAGCAGCACAGGGAGCTCCTACAATGAGCAGTTCTTC; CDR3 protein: CASSTGSSYNEQFF
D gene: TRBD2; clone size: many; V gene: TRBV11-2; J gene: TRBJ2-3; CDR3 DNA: TGTGCCAGCAGCTTAGATGCTAGCGGGAGGCACCATTATACGCAGTATTTT; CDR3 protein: CASSLDASGRHHYTQYF